This TCR beta chain was profiled in a study of T cells in Graves' hyperthyroidism and ophthalmopathy. A lack of ophthalmopathy progression within 18 months defined stable Graves' hyperthyroidism. It was uncontrolled infection, other autoimmune disease, pregnancy or lactation that excluded patients. This clonotype was counted many times. Its target is unknown. It was RNA transcripts that yielded the amplified TCR beta CDR3 regions. HTBI primers drove first-round RT-PCR of the TCR CDR3. In TCRdb, the multiplex PCR reads were re-called with MiXCR into one record per CDR3 protein. The repertoire holds around 430,000 distinct CDR3 sequences, with more than 13% as singletons. Study-level findings and limits: Ophthalmopathy was predicted by the model a median of roughly 6.6 months ahead of onset.

This TCR came from a woman aged 25-40 years with Graves' hyperthyroidism. Source material: blood.

The CDR3 nucleotides are TGTGCCAGCAGCCAATCATCCCTCCCCCCAAACGTCCCATCCCCGGAAGACAAAGGGTACGAGCAGTACTTC. It yields the protein CASSQSSLPPNVPSPEDKGYEQYF. The chain carries TRBV14 and TRBJ2-7, with D hard to call. V lost 2 bases, J lost 4 bases, and 42 bases lay in between. CDR1 SGHDN and CDR2 FVKESK come from the germline V gene. The length of the CDR3 is 24 residues.